Below, one T cell receptor (beta chain) is given with its context. Its antigen is currently unknown. The ends were cut back, 1 base at V and 1 base at J, with 11 bases in the middle. This CDR3 has 16 residues. The V gene's germline CDR1 is SGHTA and CDR2 FQGNSA. These data belong to a study of T cell repertoires in cytomegalovirus infection. Background on the study: Epitope selection comprised recently identified HLA-C-restricted CMV epitopes and well-studied HLA-B-restricted CMV epitopes. Evidence of both CMV infection and a matching HLA type came from public TCR beta signatures. Whole-study results and caveats: CMV-specific TCR beta clonotypes restricted by HLA-C were the ones dominating the ex vivo response. There were carriers of CMV plus the relevant HLA, and cumulative public TCR beta family frequency identified them.

TCRdb re-analysed the reads in MiXCR, keeping a single row per CDR3 protein. This table holds around 300,000 distinct CDR3 sequences, 22% found once. The chain uses TRBV7-2 and TRBJ2-4; possible D gene TRBD2, 6 bases. The sample was cultured PBMCs, taken from culture after CMV antigen stimulation. This receptor was taken from a human donor in good health (CMV status not recorded). Some clones in this sample may be carry-over from other donors' samples. The CDR3 bases are TGTGCCAGCAGCTTAGAGGACGGGAGTGCCAAAAACATTCAGTACTTC. Translating it yields CASSLEDGSAKNIQYF.